The clone carrying this T cell receptor beta chain showed up just a few times. This sample is part of a study of T-cell memory formation after mild COVID-19. Overall study context: The two donors had largely donor-specific TCR clusters.

5'RACE with constant-segment primers built TCRalpha and TCRbeta cDNA libraries with UMIs. TCRdb analysed the 5' RACE reads with MiXCR anew, one entry per CDR3 protein. Here the sample spans 400,000 to 500,000 distinct CDR3 sequences, about 24% being singletons. Trimming cost V 5 bases and J 3 bases; bases outside gene matches: 13. Germline CDR1 and CDR2: SGHAT and FQNNGV. The CDR3 length is 16 residues. V is TRBV11-2 and J is TRBJ2-7; TRBD2 agrees at 7 bases. The receptor comes from an adult woman who had mild COVID-19 (a few samples of this study predate the infection). Cell type and time point are not known. Sequenced material: PBMCs or a T cell subset sorted from them (not recorded which). The CDR3 region is CASSPGGGQDYYEQYF. The CDR3 DNA reads as TGTGCCAGCAGCCCGGGGGGTGGGCAGGATTACTACGAGCAGTACTTC. Full variable domain (remainder filled in from reference TRBV11-2 and TRBJ2-7): EAGVAQSPRYKIIEKRQSVAFWCNPISGHATLYWYQQILGQGPKLLIQFQNNGVVDDSQLPKDRFSAERLKGVDSTLKIQPAKLEDSAVYLCASSPGGGQDYYEQYFGPGTRLTVT.